The text below deals with one T cell receptor (beta chain). Described time point: newly diagnosed GD, antithyroid drugs for less than 3 months. RNA from PBMCs was the source of the TCR library. This sample was included in a study of regulatory T cells in long-lasting Graves disease. Germline values: CDR1 SQVTM, CDR2 ANQGSEA. The V and J ends lost 1 base and 3 bases respectively, with 10 bases between them. The CDR3 contains 13 residues. Libraries of TCR beta came from iRepertoire HTBI primers plus Arm-PCR of CDR3 regions. Via MiXCR, TCRdb re-called the multiplex PCR reads, giving one row per CDR3 protein. The table has some 490,000 distinct CDR3 sequences, around 11% seen once. The sample also formed part of further work on T cells in Graves' hyperthyroidism and ophthalmopathy.

Material: peripheral blood mononuclear cells (PBMCs), obtained at new diagnosis, from a patient treated with antithyroid drugs. The J gene is TRBJ2-7, the V gene TRBV29-1, with D possibly TRBD1 on 6 matching bases. The clonotype originates from a woman aged 25-40 years with Graves disease. DNA of the CDR3: TGCAGCGTTGAAGGCCGGACAGACTACGAGCAGTACTTC. Translation: CSVEGRTDYEQYF.